This is a list of T cell receptor beta chains from one sample in a study of identical twins. From the 5' RACE reads, TCRdb called clonotypes with MiXCR, one entry per CDR3 protein. The profile shows 400,000 to 600,000 distinct CDR3 sequences, around 20% of them singletons. The sample was also linked to a second study, of yellow fever vaccine responses in identical twins.

Input material: CD4+ T cells sorted from blood. The source of these receptors is a woman younger than 35 in good health. CDR3s include the opening cysteine and the closing phenylalanine or tryptophan. D genes are given only for firm matches. Clone size is not always given. Where it is, it says once, few, many or a class for expanded clones.

D gene: TRBD2
J gene: TRBJ2-1
clone size: NA
V gene: TRBV5-6
CDR3 protein: CASSLLRGGIESYNEQFF
CDR3 DNA: TGTGCCAGCAGCTTGTTGCGGGGGGGCATTGAGTCATACAATGAGCAGTTCTTC

D gene: TRBD1
J gene: TRBJ1-2
clone size: NA
V gene: TRBV10-3
CDR3 protein: CAISEPLGTGGEGYGYTF
CDR3 DNA: TGTGCCATCAGTGAGCCACTAGGGACAGGGGGCGAAGGCTATGGCTACACCTTC

D gene: NA
J gene: TRBJ1-1
clone size: few
V gene: TRBV20-1
CDR3 protein: CSARSPGNTEAFF
CDR3 DNA: TGCAGTGCTAGGTCCCCGGGAAACACTGAAGCTTTCTTT

D gene: TRBD2
J gene: TRBJ2-7
clone size: NA
V gene: TRBV20-1
CDR3 protein: CSAPGLANYEQYF
CDR3 DNA: TGCAGTGCCCCGGGACTAGCGAACTACGAGCAGTACTTC

D gene: NA
J gene: TRBJ2-3
clone size: many
V gene: TRBV7-9
CDR3 protein: CASSSRTDTQYF
CDR3 DNA: TGTGCCAGCAGCTCTCGCACAGATACGCAGTATTTT

D gene: TRBD2
J gene: TRBJ2-3
clone size: NA
V gene: TRBV12-3/TRBV12-4
CDR3 protein: CASRPGTSSTDTQYF
CDR3 DNA: TGTGCCAGCAGACCCGGGACTAGCAGCACAGATACGCAGTATTTT

D gene: NA
J gene: TRBJ2-1
clone size: few
V gene: TRBV12-3/TRBV12-4
CDR3 protein: CASRITTGPYNEQFF
CDR3 DNA: TGTGCCAGCAGGATTACGACAGGCCCGTACAATGAGCAGTTCTTC

D gene: TRBD2
J gene: TRBJ2-1
clone size: NA
V gene: TRBV12-3/TRBV12-4
CDR3 protein: CASSLTSLAGRQFF
CDR3 DNA: TGTGCCAGCAGTTTAACCTCCCTAGCGGGGAGGCAGTTCTTC

D gene: NA
J gene: TRBJ2-2
clone size: NA
V gene: TRBV12-3/TRBV12-4
CDR3 protein: CASSDRVNTGELFF
CDR3 DNA: TGTGCCAGCAGCGACAGAGTGAACACCGGGGAGCTGTTTTTT

D gene: TRBD2
J gene: TRBJ2-2
clone size: few
V gene: TRBV7-2
CDR3 protein: CASRMGTSTGELFF
CDR3 DNA: TGTGCCAGCAGAATGGGGACTAGCACCGGGGAGCTGTTTTTT

D gene: TRBD1
J gene: TRBJ2-3
clone size: NA
V gene: TRBV5-1
CDR3 protein: CASSGLQGAGDTQYF
CDR3 DNA: TGCGCCAGCAGCGGATTACAGGGGGCTGGAGATACGCAGTATTTT

D gene: NA
J gene: TRBJ2-3
clone size: NA
V gene: TRBV7-6
CDR3 protein: CASSLGPGPSPDTQYF
CDR3 DNA: TGTGCCAGCAGCTTAGGGCCAGGGCCCAGTCCCGATACGCAGTATTTT

D gene: NA
J gene: TRBJ2-2
clone size: NA
V gene: TRBV24-1
CDR3 protein: CATSDLKTGARGELFF
CDR3 DNA: TGTGCCACCAGTGATTTAAAAACAGGTGCCCGCGGGGAGCTGTTTTTT

D gene: NA
J gene: TRBJ2-3
clone size: NA
V gene: TRBV12-3/TRBV12-4
CDR3 protein: CASSPDSPVRDTQYF
CDR3 DNA: TGTGCCAGCAGTCCCGACAGTCCAGTTAGGGATACGCAGTATTTT

D gene: NA
J gene: TRBJ2-5
clone size: few
V gene: TRBV5-1
CDR3 protein: CASSLEIFREETQYF
CDR3 DNA: TGCGCCAGCAGCTTGGAGATTTTCCGAGAAGAGACCCAGTACTTC

D gene: NA
J gene: TRBJ1-1
clone size: NA
V gene: TRBV12-3/TRBV12-4
CDR3 protein: CASSFRAGRFVAFF
CDR3 DNA: TGTGCCAGCAGTTTTCGGGCGGGCCGATTCGTAGCTTTCTTT

D gene: TRBD1
J gene: TRBJ2-2
clone size: once
V gene: TRBV5-1
CDR3 protein: CASSLAVRQGITGELFF
CDR3 DNA: TGCGCCAGCAGCTTGGCCGTAAGACAGGGCATCACCGGGGAGCTGTTTTTT

D gene: NA
J gene: TRBJ2-1
clone size: NA
V gene: TRBV9
CDR3 protein: CASSTRGDTNEQFF
CDR3 DNA: TGTGCCAGCAGCACACGAGGGGACACCAATGAGCAGTTCTTC

D gene: TRBD1
J gene: TRBJ2-1
clone size: few
V gene: TRBV5-1
CDR3 protein: CASSRTGGASNEQFF
CDR3 DNA: TGCGCCAGCAGCCGGACAGGGGGCGCCAGCAATGAGCAGTTCTTC

D gene: NA
J gene: TRBJ2-1
clone size: many
V gene: TRBV5-1
CDR3 protein: CASSLEGAGYNEQFF
CDR3 DNA: TGCGCCAGCAGCCTGGAGGGCGCAGGGTACAATGAGCAGTTCTTC

D gene: TRBD2
J gene: TRBJ2-5
clone size: NA
V gene: TRBV6-1
CDR3 protein: CASMRTSGRQETQYF
CDR3 DNA: TGTGCCAGCATGAGGACTAGCGGACGGCAAGAGACCCAGTACTTC

D gene: TRBD2
J gene: TRBJ2-1
clone size: NA
V gene: TRBV3-1
CDR3 protein: CASSQEGLAGAEQFF
CDR3 DNA: TGTGCCAGCAGCCAAGAGGGGCTAGCGGGGGCTGAGCAGTTCTTC

D gene: TRBD1
J gene: TRBJ2-7
clone size: few
V gene: TRBV28
CDR3 protein: CASSPQGTGFSQEQYF
CDR3 DNA: TGTGCCAGCAGTCCACAAGGGACAGGGTTTTCACAGGAGCAGTACTTC

D gene: NA
J gene: TRBJ1-2
clone size: many
V gene: TRBV6-1
CDR3 protein: CASTQGIGTYGYTF
CDR3 DNA: TGTGCCAGCACCCAGGGGATCGGGACTTATGGCTACACCTTC

D gene: TRBD2
J gene: TRBJ2-1
clone size: NA
V gene: TRBV12-3/TRBV12-4
CDR3 protein: CASGHLVGLAGWDEQFF
CDR3 DNA: TGTGCCAGCGGACACCTCGTAGGACTAGCGGGATGGGATGAGCAGTTCTTC

D gene: TRBD2
J gene: TRBJ2-3
clone size: NA
V gene: TRBV6-1
CDR3 protein: CASSSFGLAGHTDTQYF
CDR3 DNA: TGTGCCAGCAGCAGTTTTGGACTAGCGGGTCACACAGATACGCAGTATTTT

D gene: TRBD2
J gene: TRBJ2-3
clone size: few
V gene: TRBV6-5
CDR3 protein: CASSYSMRREGRLDTQYF
CDR3 DNA: TGTGCCAGCAGTTACTCGATGCGGCGGGAGGGCCGGCTAGATACGCAGTATTTT

D gene: NA
J gene: TRBJ1-1
clone size: NA
V gene: TRBV3-1
CDR3 protein: CASSHDQVNTEAFF
CDR3 DNA: TGTGCCAGCAGCCACGACCAAGTGAACACTGAAGCTTTCTTT

D gene: NA
J gene: TRBJ1-1
clone size: few
V gene: TRBV28
CDR3 protein: CASTPPLLGRDTEAFF
CDR3 DNA: TGTGCCAGCACCCCGCCGCTGCTGGGAAGGGACACTGAAGCTTTCTTT

D gene: NA
J gene: TRBJ2-5
clone size: few
V gene: TRBV28
CDR3 protein: CASTLGGTQETQYF
CDR3 DNA: TGTGCCAGCACCCTGGGGGGCACCCAAGAGACCCAGTACTTC

D gene: TRBD2
J gene: TRBJ2-7
clone size: NA
V gene: TRBV7-8
CDR3 protein: CASSSKRESAYEQYF
CDR3 DNA: TGTGCCAGCAGCTCAAAGCGGGAGTCTGCTTACGAGCAGTACTTC

D gene: NA
J gene: TRBJ2-1
clone size: NA
V gene: TRBV6-2/TRBV6-3
CDR3 protein: CASSRPSKYNEQFF
CDR3 DNA: TGTGCCAGCAGCCGACCTAGCAAGTACAATGAGCAGTTCTTC

D gene: NA
J gene: TRBJ2-1
clone size: NA
V gene: TRBV5-1
CDR3 protein: CASSLGVRQFF
CDR3 DNA: TGCGCCAGCAGCTTGGGCGTTCGGCAGTTCTTC

D gene: NA
J gene: TRBJ2-5
clone size: few
V gene: TRBV15
CDR3 protein: CATRSRETQYF
CDR3 DNA: TGTGCCACCAGGAGCCGAGAGACCCAGTACTTC

D gene: NA
J gene: TRBJ2-5
clone size: few
V gene: TRBV20-1
CDR3 protein: CSASRTHGGPTETQYF
CDR3 DNA: TGCAGTGCTAGTCGCACGCACGGGGGTCCCACAGAGACCCAGTACTTC

D gene: TRBD1
J gene: TRBJ1-4
clone size: once
V gene: TRBV5-6
CDR3 protein: CASSSGQEREKLFF
CDR3 DNA: TGTGCCAGCAGCTCGGGACAGGAAAGGGAAAAACTGTTTTTT

D gene: NA
J gene: TRBJ2-5
clone size: few
V gene: TRBV10-3
CDR3 protein: CAISESGGGETQYF
CDR3 DNA: TGTGCCATCAGTGAGTCGGGAGGAGGAGAGACCCAGTACTTC

D gene: TRBD2
J gene: TRBJ2-1
clone size: NA
V gene: TRBV20-1
CDR3 protein: CSANAGDWLDEQFF
CDR3 DNA: TGCAGTGCTAACGCGGGGGACTGGCTCGATGAGCAGTTCTTC

D gene: NA
J gene: TRBJ1-2
clone size: few
V gene: TRBV12-3/TRBV12-4
CDR3 protein: CASSFGDGGYTF
CDR3 DNA: TGTGCCAGCAGTTTTGGGGATGGTGGCTACACCTTC

D gene: NA
J gene: TRBJ1-2
clone size: NA
V gene: TRBV12-3/TRBV12-4
CDR3 protein: CASREQGEGYTF
CDR3 DNA: TGTGCCAGCAGGGAACAGGGTGAAGGCTACACCTTC

D gene: TRBD1
J gene: TRBJ2-7
clone size: few
V gene: TRBV27
CDR3 protein: CASSVKQGFLSYEQYF
CDR3 DNA: TGTGCCAGCAGTGTAAAACAGGGGTTCCTCTCCTACGAGCAGTACTTC

D gene: NA
J gene: TRBJ2-3
clone size: NA
V gene: TRBV4-1
CDR3 protein: CASSQDPPRGLTDTQYF
CDR3 DNA: TGCGCCAGCAGCCAAGACCCTCCTAGGGGATTGACAGATACGCAGTATTTT

D gene: NA
J gene: TRBJ2-7
clone size: NA
V gene: TRBV10-2
CDR3 protein: CASRNREKTYEQYF
CDR3 DNA: TGCGCCAGCAGAAACCGGGAAAAGACCTACGAGCAGTACTTC

D gene: NA
J gene: TRBJ2-2
clone size: few
V gene: TRBV6-1
CDR3 protein: CASQSLATGTGELFF
CDR3 DNA: TGTGCCAGCCAGAGTCTGGCTACAGGGACCGGGGAGCTGTTTTTT

D gene: NA
J gene: TRBJ2-1
clone size: NA
V gene: TRBV4-1
CDR3 protein: CASSLIGGVYNEQFF
CDR3 DNA: TGCGCCAGCAGCCTGATAGGTGGGGTGTACAATGAGCAGTTCTTC